This T cell receptor (beta chain) was captured by sequencing in a study of tumor-infiltrating lymphocytes in primary liver carcinoma. The researchers produced TCR beta cDNA from roughly 550 ng total RNA with a constant-region primer. Each TCR beta library was derived from three nested multiplex PCR rounds that employed slightly modified ARM-PCR. TRBV1-TRBV30 forward primers paired with a C-beta reverse primer drove the first two PCR rounds, 10 cycles each. MiXCR, applied by TCRdb to the multiplex PCR reads, yields one record per CDR3 protein. The sample gives roughly 100,000 distinct CDR3 sequences, 69% of which show up once; 7.5% to 10% is in the top ten. Investigators took RNA and DNA out together from roughly 21-30 mg of unsorted bulk tissue. The authors sampled five separate regions per tumor. A word on this clonotype: Relative to the germline gene, one junction end is altered; a read error may explain this.

Looked up from germline, CDR1 is MNHNS and CDR2 is SASEGT. This CDR3 is 15 amino acids long. Sequencing was performed on liver tumor tissue from sampling region 5. Subset of the sample: tumor region T5, tumor centre. The chain joins TRBV6-1 to TRBJ1-5; D is perhaps TRBD2 (5 bases). The J call is doubtful: the DNA matches TRBJ2-3 better. This sequence originates from a woman aged 55-70 years with primary liver carcinoma and hepatitis B virus infection. CDR3 coding DNA: TGTGCCGGCAGTAAAGGAGGATTGGGCAATCAGCCCCAGTATTTT. Amino acids: CAGSKGGLGNQPQYF.